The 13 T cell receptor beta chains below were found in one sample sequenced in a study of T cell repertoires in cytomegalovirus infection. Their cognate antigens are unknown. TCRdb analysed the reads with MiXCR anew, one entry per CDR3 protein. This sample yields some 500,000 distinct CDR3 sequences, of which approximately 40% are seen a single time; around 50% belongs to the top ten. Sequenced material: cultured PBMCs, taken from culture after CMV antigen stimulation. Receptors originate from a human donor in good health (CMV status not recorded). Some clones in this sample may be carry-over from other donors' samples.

CDR3 amino acids: CASSFNTNTEAFF. The CDR3 region has the DNA TGTGCCAGTAGTTTTAATACGAACACTGAAGCTTTCTTT. The genes are TRBV19 and TRBJ1-1; D is ambiguous. CDR1 and CDR2 from the germline V gene are LNHDA and SQIVND (reference sequence). With 5 bases removed from V and 1 base from J, the gap between germline ends came to 8 bases. CDR3 length equals 13 residues.

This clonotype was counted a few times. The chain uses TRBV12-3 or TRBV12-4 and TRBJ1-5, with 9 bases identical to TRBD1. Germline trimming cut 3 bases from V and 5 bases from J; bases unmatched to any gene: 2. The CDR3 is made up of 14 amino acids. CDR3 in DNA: TGTGCCAGCAGTTTTTGGGACAGGGATCAGCCCCAGCATTTT. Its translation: CASSFWDRDQPQHF.

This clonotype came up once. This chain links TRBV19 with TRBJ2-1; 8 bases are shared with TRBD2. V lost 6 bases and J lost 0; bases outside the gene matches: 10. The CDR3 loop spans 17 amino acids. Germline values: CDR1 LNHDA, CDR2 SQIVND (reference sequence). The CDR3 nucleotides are TGTGCCAGTAGCAACCTCTCTAGCGGGTACTCCTACAATGAGCAGTTCTTC. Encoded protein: CASSNLSSGYSYNEQFF.

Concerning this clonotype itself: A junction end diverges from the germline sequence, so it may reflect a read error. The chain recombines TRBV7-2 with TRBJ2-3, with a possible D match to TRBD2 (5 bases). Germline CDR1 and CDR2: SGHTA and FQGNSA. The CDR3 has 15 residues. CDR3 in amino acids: CASSLASPGTDTQYF. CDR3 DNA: TGTGCCAGCAGCCTAGCCTCCCCGGGGACAGATACGCAGTATTTT.

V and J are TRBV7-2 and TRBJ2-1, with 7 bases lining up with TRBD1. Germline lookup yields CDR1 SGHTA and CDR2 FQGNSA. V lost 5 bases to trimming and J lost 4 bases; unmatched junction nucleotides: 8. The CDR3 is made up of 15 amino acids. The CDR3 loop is CASSVEGAGYNEQFF. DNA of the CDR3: TGTGCCAGCAGCGTTGAGGGGGCAGGGTACAATGAGCAGTTCTTC.

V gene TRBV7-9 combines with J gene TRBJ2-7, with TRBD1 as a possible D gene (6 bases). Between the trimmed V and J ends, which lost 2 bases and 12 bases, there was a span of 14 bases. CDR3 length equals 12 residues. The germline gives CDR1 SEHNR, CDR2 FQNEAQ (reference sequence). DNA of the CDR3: TGTGCCAGCAGCTTAACAGGGATCGACGGGTACTTC. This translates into CASSLTGIDGYF.

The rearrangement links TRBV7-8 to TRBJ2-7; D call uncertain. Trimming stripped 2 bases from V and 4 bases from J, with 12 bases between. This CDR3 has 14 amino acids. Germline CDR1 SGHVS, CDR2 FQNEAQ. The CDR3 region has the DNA TGTGCCAGCAGCTTATTGTCCCCCCGGTACGAGCAGTACTTC. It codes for CASSLLSPRYEQYF.

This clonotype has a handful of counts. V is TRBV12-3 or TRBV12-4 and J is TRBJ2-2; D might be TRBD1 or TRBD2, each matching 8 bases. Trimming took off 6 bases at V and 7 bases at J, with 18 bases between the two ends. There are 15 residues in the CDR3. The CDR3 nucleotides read TGTGCCAGCAGCCCGGGCGGGGGGACAGGCGGGGAGCTGTTTTTT. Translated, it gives CASSPGGGTGGELFF.

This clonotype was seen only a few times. This CDR3 reads CASSLGRGAGYTF. The CDR3 region has the DNA TGTGCCAGCAGTTTAGGTAGGGGTGCTGGCTACACCTTC. The rearrangement links TRBV27 to TRBJ1-2, with TRBD1 as a possible D gene (5 bases). The germline V gene has CDR1 MNHEY and CDR2 SMNVEV (reference sequence). This CDR3 has 13 residues. V lost 2 bases and J 7 bases, leaving 11 bases between the germline ends.

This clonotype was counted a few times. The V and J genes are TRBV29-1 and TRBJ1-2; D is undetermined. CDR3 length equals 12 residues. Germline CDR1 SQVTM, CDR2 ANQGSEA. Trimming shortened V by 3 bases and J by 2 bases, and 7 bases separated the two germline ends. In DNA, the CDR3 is TGCAGCGTTGAGGGGTTCAACTATGGCTACACCTTC. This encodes CSVEGFNYGYTF.

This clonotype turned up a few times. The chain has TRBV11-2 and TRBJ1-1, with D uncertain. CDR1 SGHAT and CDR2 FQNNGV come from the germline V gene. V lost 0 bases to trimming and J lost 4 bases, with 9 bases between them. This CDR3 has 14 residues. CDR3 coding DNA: TGTGCCAGCAGCTTAGATGGAGAGTTCACTGAAGCTTTCTTT. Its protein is CASSLDGEFTEAFF. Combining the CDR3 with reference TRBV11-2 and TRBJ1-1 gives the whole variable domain EAGVAQSPRYKIIEKRQSVAFWCNPISGHATLYWYQQILGQGPKLLIQFQNNGVVDDSQLPKDRFSAERLKGVDSTLKIQPAKLEDSAVYLCASSLDGEFTEAFFGQGTRLTVV.

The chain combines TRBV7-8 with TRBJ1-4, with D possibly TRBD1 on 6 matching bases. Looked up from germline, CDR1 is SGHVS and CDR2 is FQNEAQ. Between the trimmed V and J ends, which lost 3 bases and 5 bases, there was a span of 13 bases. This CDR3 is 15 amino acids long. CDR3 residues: CASSFDGTRNEKLFF. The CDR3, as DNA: TGTGCCAGCAGCTTCGACGGGACACGGAATGAAAAACTGTTTTTT.

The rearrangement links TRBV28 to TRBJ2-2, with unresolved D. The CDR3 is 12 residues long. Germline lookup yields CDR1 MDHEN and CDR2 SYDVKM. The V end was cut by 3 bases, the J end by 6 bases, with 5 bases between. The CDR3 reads CASSFVPGELFF. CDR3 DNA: TGTGCCAGCAGTTTCGTCCCCGGGGAGCTGTTTTTT. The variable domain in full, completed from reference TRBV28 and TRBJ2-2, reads DVKVTQSSRYLVKRTGEKVFLECVQDMDHENMFWYRQDPGLGLRLIYFSYDVKMKEKGDIPEGYSVSREKKERFSLILESASTNQTSMYLCASSFVPGELFFGEGSRLTVL.